What follows is one T cell receptor beta chain and its context. This entry comes from a study of blood T cell repertoires in COVID-19. Study at large: Some COVID-19 samples were acute and others convalescent; all came from the United States, Italy and Spain. In each case, the material was cDNA or gDNA derived from T cells, B-cell-depleted T cells, or PBMCs.

Under the authors' procedure: The authors estimated nucleated cell counts from reference gene primer amplification. Produced via immunoSEQ multiplex PCR; TCRdb's table is partial and in-frame only. V and J calls and clone size are those listed in that table; D and trimming were worked out from the DNA. The data hold approximately 97,000 clones, with 84% observed a single time. This CDR3 has 13 residues. V was shortened by 6 bases and J by 0 bases, with 8 bases between the two germline ends. Sequences were obtained from peripheral blood. This chain connects TRBV12-3 or TRBV12-4 to TRBJ1-1; D gene uncertain. This TCR derives from a man aged 40-49 years with active or convalescent COVID-19. CDR3 residues: CASRGEMNTEAFF. The CDR3 DNA reads as TGTGCCAGCAGGGGAGAGATGAACACTGAAGCTTTCTTT.